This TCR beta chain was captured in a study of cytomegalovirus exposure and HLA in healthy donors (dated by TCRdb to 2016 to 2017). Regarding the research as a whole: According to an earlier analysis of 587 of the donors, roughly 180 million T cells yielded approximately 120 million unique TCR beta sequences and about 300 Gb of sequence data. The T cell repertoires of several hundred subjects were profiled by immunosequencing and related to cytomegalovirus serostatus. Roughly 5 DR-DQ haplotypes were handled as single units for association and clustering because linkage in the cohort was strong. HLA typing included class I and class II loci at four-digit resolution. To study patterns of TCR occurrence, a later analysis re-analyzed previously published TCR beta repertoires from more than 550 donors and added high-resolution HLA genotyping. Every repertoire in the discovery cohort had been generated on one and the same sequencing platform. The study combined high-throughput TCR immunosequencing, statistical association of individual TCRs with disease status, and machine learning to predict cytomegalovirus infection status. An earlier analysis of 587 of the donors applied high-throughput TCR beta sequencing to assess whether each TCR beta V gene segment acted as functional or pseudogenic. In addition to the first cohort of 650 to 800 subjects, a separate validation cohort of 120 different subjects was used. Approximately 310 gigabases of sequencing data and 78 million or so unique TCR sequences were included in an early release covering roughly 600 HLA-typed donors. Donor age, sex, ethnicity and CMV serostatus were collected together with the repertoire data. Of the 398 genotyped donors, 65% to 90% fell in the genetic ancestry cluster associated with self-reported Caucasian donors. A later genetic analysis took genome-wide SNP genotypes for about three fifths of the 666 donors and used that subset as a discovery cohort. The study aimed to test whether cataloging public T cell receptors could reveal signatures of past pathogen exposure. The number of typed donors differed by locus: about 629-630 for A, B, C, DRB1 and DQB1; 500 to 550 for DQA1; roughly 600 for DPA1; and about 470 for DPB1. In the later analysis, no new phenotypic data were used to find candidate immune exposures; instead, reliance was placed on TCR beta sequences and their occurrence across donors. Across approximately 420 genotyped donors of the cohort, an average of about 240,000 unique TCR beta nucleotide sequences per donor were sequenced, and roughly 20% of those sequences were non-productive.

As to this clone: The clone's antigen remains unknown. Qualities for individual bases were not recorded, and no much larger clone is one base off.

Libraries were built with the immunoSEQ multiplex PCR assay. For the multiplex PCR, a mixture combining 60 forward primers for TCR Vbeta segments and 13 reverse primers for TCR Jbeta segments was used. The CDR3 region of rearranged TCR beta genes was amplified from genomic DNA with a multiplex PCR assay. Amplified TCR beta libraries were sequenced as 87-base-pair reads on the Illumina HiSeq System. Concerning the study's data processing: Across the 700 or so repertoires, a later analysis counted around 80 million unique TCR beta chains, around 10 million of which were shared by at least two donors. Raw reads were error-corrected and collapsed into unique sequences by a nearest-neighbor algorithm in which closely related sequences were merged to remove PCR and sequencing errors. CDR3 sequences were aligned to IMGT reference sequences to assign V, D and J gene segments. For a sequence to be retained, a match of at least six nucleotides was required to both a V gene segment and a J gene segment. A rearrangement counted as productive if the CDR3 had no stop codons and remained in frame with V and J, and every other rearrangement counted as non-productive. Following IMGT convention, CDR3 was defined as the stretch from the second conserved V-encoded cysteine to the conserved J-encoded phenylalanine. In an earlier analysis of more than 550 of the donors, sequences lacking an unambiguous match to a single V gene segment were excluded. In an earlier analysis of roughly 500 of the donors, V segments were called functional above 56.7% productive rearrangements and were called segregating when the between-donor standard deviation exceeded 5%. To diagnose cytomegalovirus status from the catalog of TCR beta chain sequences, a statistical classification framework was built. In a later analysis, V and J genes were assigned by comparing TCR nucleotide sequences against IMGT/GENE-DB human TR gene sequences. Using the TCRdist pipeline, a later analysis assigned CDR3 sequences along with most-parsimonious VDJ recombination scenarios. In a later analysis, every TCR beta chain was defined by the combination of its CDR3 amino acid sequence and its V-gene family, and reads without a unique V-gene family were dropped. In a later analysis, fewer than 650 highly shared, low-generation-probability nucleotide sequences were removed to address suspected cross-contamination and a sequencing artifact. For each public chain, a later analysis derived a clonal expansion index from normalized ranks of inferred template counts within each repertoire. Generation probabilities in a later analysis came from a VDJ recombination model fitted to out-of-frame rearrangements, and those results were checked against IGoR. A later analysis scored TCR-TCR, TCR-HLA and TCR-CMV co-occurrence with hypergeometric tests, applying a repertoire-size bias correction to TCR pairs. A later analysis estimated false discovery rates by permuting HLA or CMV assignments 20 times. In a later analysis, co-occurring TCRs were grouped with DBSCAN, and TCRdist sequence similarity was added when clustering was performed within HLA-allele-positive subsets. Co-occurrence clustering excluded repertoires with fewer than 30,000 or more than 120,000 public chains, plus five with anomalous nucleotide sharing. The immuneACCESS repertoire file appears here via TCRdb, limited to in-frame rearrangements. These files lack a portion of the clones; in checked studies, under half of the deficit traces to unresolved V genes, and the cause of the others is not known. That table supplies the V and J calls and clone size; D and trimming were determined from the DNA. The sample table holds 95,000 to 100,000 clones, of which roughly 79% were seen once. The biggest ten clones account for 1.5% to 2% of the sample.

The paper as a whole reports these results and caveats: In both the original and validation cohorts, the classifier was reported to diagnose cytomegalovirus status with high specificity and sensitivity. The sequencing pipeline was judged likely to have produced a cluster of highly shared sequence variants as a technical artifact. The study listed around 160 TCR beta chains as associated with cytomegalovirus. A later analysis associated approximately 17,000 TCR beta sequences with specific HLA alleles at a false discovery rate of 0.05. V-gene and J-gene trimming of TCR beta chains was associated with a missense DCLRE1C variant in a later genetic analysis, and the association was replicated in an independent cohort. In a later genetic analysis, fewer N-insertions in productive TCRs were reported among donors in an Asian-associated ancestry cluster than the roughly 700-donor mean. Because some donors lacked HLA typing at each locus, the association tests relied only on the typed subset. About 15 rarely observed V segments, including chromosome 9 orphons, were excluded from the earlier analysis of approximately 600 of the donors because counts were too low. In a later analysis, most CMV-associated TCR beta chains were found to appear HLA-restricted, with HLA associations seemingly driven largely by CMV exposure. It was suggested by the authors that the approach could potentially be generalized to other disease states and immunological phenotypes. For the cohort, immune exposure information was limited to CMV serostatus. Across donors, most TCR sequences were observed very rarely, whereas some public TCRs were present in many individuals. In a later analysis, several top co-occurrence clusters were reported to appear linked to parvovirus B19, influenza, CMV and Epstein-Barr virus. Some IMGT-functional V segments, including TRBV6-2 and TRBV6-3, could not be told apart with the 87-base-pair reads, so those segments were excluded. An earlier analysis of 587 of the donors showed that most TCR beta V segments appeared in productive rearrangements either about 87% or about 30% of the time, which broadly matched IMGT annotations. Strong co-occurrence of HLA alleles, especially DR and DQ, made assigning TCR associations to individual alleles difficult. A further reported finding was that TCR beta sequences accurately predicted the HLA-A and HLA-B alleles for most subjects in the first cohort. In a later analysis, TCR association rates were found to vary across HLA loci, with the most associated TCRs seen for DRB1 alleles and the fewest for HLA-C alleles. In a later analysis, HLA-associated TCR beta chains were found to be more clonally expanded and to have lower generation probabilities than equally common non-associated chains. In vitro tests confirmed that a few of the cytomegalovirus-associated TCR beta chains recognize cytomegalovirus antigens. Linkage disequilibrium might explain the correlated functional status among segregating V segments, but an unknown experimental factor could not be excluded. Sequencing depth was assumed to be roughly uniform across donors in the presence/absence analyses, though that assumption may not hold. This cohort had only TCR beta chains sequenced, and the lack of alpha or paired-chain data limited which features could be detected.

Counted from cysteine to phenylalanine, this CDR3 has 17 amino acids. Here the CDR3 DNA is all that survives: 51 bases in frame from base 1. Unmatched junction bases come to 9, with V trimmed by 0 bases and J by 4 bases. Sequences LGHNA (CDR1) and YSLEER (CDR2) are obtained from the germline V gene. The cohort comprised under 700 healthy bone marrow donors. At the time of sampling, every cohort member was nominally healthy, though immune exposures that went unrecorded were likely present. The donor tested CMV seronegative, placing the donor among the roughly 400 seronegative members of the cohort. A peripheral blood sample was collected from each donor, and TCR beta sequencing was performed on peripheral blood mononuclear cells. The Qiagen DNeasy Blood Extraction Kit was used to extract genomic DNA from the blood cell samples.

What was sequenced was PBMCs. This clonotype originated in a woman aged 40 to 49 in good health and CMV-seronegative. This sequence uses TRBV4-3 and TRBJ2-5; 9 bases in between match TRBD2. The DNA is TGCGCCAGCAGCCAAGAACACTTGCTAGCGGGGCGAGAGACCCAGTACTTC. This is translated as CASSQEHLLAGRETQYF.